The TCR beta chain under discussion was sequenced for a study of blood T cell repertoires in COVID-19. Study information: Acute and convalescent COVID-19 samples came from the United States, Italy and Spain. Sample material is recorded as cDNA or gDNA derived from T cells, B-cell-depleted T cells, or PBMCs.

In the study's own analysis: Reference gene primer amplification yielded estimated nucleated cell counts. Only in-frame clones appear in the TCRdb table, and some are missing; sequencing was by immunoSEQ multiplex PCR. The DNA was the basis for D and trimming; V, J and clone size are from that table. Of 250,000 to 300,000 clones listed, 80% to 90% are singletons. There are 16 residues in the CDR3. Germline V gene sequence: CDR1 SGHDT, CDR2 YYEEEE. The V and J ends lost 4 bases and 5 bases, in that order; junction bases with no gene match: 12. The chain uses TRBV5-6 and TRBJ1-1, with 9 bases that match TRBD1. This receptor was identified in a man younger than 40 with acute COVID-19. Sequences were obtained from PBMCs or T cells enriched from blood (not recorded which). In nucleotides, the CDR3 is TGTGCCAGCAGCCCCGGACAGGGGAGGGGACGGACTGAAGCTTTCTTT. Amino acid sequence: CASSPGQGRGRTEAFF. Drawing the rest from reference TRBV5-6 and TRBJ1-1, the complete variable domain is DAGVTQSPTHLIKTRGQQVTLRCSPKSGHDTVSWYQQALGQGPQFIFQYYEEEERQRGNFPDRFSGHQFPNYSSELNVNALLLGDSALYLCASSPGQGRGRTEAFFGQGTRLTVV.